This entry concerns a single T cell receptor beta chain. There is no known antigen for this receptor. For sequencing, a NextSeq 550 was employed. The Human TCR Profiling Kit (MiLaboratory) was used to prepare UMI-labeled 5' RACE TRB cDNA libraries. The full amount of extracted RNA was used for cDNA synthesis, and the full amount of resulting cDNA was used for PCR amplification. Libraries were prepared in parallel with an identical number of PCR cycles. The study's own analysis went as follows. With a requirement of at least two reads per UMI, MIGEC and MiXCR extracted about 50,000 +/- 10,000 unique UMI-labeled TRB cDNA molecules per library. Each library averaged 40,000 +/- 10,000 functional in-frame TRB CDR3 nucleotide clonotypes without stop codons. After each sample was downsampled to 5000 UMI-labeled TRB molecules, VDJtools was used to calculate diversity metrics such as normalized Shannon-Wiener and Chao1. For the central five CDR3 residues, VDJtools calculated physicochemical properties weighted by clonotype size, namely interaction energy, strength, volume and Kidera factor 4. Reads reprocessed by TCRdb are summarized as one entry per CDR3 protein sequence, and DNA is absent. Here the V and J calls rest on TCRdb's processing, not on the authors' analysis. This sample's table lists tens of thousands of distinct CDR3 sequences. The ten largest clonotypes hold roughly 15% of the sample.

This record belongs to a study of CXCR3-negative and CXCR3-positive naive CD8 T cells (dated by TCRdb to between 2019 and 2020). General notes on the study: In total, around 140 million TRB reads were obtained, or roughly 1.5 +/- 0.3 million reads per library. Diversity and physicochemical repertoire analyses were performed on about a dozen donors pooled from two independent experiments. TRBV-TRBJ cluster analysis included naive subsets from 5 donors and memory cells from 3 donors. Results the study describes overall, beyond this receptor: Surface CD5, linked to self-reactivity in mice, was comparable between naive subsets; TCR interaction strength was therefore also inferred from TRB CDR3 physicochemical properties. Comparably high repertoire diversity was found in both naive subsets, whereas much lower repertoire diversity was found in memory CD8+ T cells. Similar TRBV-TRBJ usage was shown by naive CXCR3-negative and CXCR3-positive cells from the same donor, whereas distinct patterns were shown by memory cells. Because CXCR3 expression was partially decreased after cryopreservation, freshly isolated PBMCs were used for most assays.

For each CD8+ T cell subset, flow sorting was done in triplicate, and roughly 330,000 cells per subset went directly into RLT lysis buffer. Standard density gradient centrifugation was used to isolate peripheral blood mononuclear cells from buffy coats. An RNeasy Mini Kit was used to extract total RNA from the sorted cells. CDR1 LNHDA and CDR2 SQIVND are derived from the germline V gene (reference sequence). The CDR3 goes from the cysteine to the phenylalanine over 18 residues. No DNA accompanies this entry. Sequences were obtained from memory CD8+ T cells from blood. This sample's cell subset or site label indicates: conventional CD8+ memory T cells (TMEM), sorted as controls. The chain couples TRBV19 to TRBJ2-1; TCRdb reports TRBD2, a call that lacks DNA to check it against. The TCR originated in a human donor in good health. Some clones in this sample may be carry-over from other donors' samples. The encoded CDR3 is CASSIIMGSGEPPNEQFF.